This T cell receptor (beta chain) emerged from a study of blood T cell repertoires in COVID-19. Study context: T cells, B-cell-depleted T cells, or PBMCs provided the cDNA or gDNA that served as material.

Assignments of participants to cohorts depended upon their own reported clinical history. Generated by immunoSEQ multiplex PCR, the TCRdb table keeps only in-frame clones and is missing some. The table records about 280,000 clones, 85% to 90% of them present only once. The sequence was collected from a woman in her 30s with acute COVID-19. Material: PBMCs or T cells enriched from blood (not recorded which).

CDR3 DNA: TGTGCCAGCAGTTTAGGTAGCGGGGTCTACAATGAGCAGTTCTTC. It codes for CASSLGSGVYNEQFF. This chain links TRBV28 with TRBJ2-1; 8 bases fit TRBD2. In germline, CDR1 is MDHEN, CDR2 SYDVKM. This CDR3 comprises 15 residues. Trimming cost V 2 bases and J 3 bases; bases outside gene matches: 3. Complete variable domain (other parts from reference TRBV28 and TRBJ2-1): DVKVTQSSRYLVKRTGEKVFLECVQDMDHENMFWYRQDPGLGLRLIYFSYDVKMKEKGDIPEGYSVSREKKERFSLILESASTNQTSMYLCASSLGSGVYNEQFFGPGTRLTVL.